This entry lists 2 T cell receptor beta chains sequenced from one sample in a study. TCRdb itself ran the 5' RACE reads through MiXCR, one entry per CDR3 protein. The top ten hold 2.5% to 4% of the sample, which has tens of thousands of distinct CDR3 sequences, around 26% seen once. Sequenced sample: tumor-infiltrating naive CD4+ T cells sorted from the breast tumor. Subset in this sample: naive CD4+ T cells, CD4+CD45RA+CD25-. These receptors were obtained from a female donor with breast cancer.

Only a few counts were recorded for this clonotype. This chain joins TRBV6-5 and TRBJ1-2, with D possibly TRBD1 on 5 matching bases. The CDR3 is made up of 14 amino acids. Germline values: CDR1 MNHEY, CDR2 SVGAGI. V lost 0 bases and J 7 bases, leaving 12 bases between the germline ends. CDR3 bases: TGTGCCAGCAGTTACTCATCAGGGAATGGTGGCTACACCTTC. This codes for CASSYSSGNGGYTF.

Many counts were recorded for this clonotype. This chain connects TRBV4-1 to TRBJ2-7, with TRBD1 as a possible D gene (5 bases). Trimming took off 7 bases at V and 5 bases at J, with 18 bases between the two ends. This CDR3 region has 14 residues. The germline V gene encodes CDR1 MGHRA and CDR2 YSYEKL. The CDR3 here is CASTTIGQGNEQYF. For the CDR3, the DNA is TGCGCCAGCACCACTATTGGGCAGGGCAACGAGCAGTACTTC.